This record concerns one T cell receptor beta chain sequence. The junction had 6 bases not matched to a gene; V was cut back by 6 bases and J by 0 bases. The CDR3 is made up of 15 amino acids. The V gene's germline CDR1 is WNHNN and CDR2 SYGVQD (reference sequence). These data are taken from a study of blood T cell repertoires in COVID-19. Method: immunoSEQ multiplex PCR; TCRdb's copy keeps in-frame clones and lacks some. This sample has 150,000 to 200,000 clones, with 86% found just once. The specimen was peripheral blood. The rearrangement joins TRBV10-1 to TRBJ1-1, with 8 bases aligning to TRBD1. The receptor was isolated from a woman aged 70-85 years with acute or convalescent COVID-19. CDR3 protein: CASRQGEGMNTEAFF. The DNA of the CDR3 is TGCGCCAGCAGACAGGGGGAGGGGATGAACACTGAAGCTTTCTTT.